The 30 T cell receptor beta chains presented below share a single source sample, sequenced in a study of T cell responses to AZD1222 COVID-19 vaccine. Repertoires were generated with immunoSEQ multiplex PCR, while TCRdb's copy carries only in-frame clones and drops some. The sample gives over 120,000 clones, roughly 91% of which show up once; under 10% is in the top ten. The sequenced sample was peripheral blood, obtained on day 0 of AZD1222 vaccination. Receptors were obtained from an adult in good health.

A single count supports this clone. The chain couples TRBV7-6 to TRBJ2-1, with a tentative D call TRBD2 (6 bases). This CDR3 spans 12 amino acids. Germline lookup yields CDR1 SGHVS and CDR2 FNYEAQ. V lost 6 bases and J 10 bases, leaving 13 bases between the germline ends. CDR3 sequence (DNA): TGTGCCAGCAGAGGGACTTCTCGGGAGCAGTTCTTC. Protein sequence: CASRGTSREQFF.

This sequence joins TRBV29-1 and TRBJ1-5, with 8 bases matching TRBD1. The germline V gene encodes CDR1 SQVTM and CDR2 ANQGSEA. Trimming cost V 5 bases and J 5 bases; bases outside gene matches: 8. The CDR3 runs to 14 residues. The DNA for the CDR3 is TGCAGCGTTACCCTCCAGGGACAGGATCAGCCCCAGCATTTT. Protein product: CSVTLQGQDQPQHF. Using reference TRBV29-1 and TRBJ1-5 for the parts outside the CDR3, the full variable domain is SAVISQKPSRDICQRGTSLTIQCQVDSQVTMMFWYRQQPGQSLTLIATANQGSEATYESGFVIDKFPISRPNLTFSTLTVSNMSPEDSSIYLCSVTLQGQDQPQHFGDGTRLSIL.

The V gene is TRBV15, the J gene TRBJ1-1, with D possibly being TRBD1 (6 bases). V lost 0 bases and J 5 bases, leaving 13 bases between the germline ends. From germline, CDR1 is LNHNV and CDR2 YYDKDF (reference sequence). The CDR3 sequence is 15 residues long. This CDR3 reads CATSRDGQGRTEAFF. The CDR3 DNA reads TGTGCCACCAGCAGAGATGGGCAGGGGAGGACTGAAGCTTTCTTT.

Details on this clone: The junction departs from germline at one end; a sequencing error may be responsible. The chain couples TRBV18 to TRBJ2-7, with TRBD1 matching 7 bases. Per the germline V gene, CDR1 is KGHSH and CDR2 is LQKENI. CDR3 length: 13 residues. The CDR3 loop reads CASSPQGSYEQYF. CDR3 DNA sequence: TGTGCCAGCTCCCCACAGGGGTCCTACGAGCAGTACTTC.

V and J are TRBV9 and TRBJ2-1, with 8 bases matching TRBD1. The CDR3 extends over 19 amino acids. V lost 3 bases, J lost 0 bases, and 14 bases stayed unmatched. CDR1 SGDLS and CDR2 YYNGEE come from the germline V gene. The CDR3 DNA reads as TGTGCCAGCAGCGCAACGCCAGGGGGCGAGGGGAGCTCCTACAATGAGCAGTTCTTC. Encoded protein: CASSATPGGEGSSYNEQFF. Full variable domain (outside the CDR3, taken from reference TRBV9 and TRBJ2-1): DSGVTQTPKHLITATGQRVTLRCSPRSGDLSVYWYQQSLDQGLQFLIQYYNGEERAKGNILERFSAQQFPDLHSELNLSSLELGDSALYFCASSATPGGEGSSYNEQFFGPGTRLTVL.

The rearrangement joins TRBV3-1 (or the pseudogene TRBV3-2) to TRBJ1-3; D might be TRBD1 (5 bases). The germline gives CDR1 LGHDT, CDR2 YNNKEL (reference sequence). The CDR3 has 17 residues. The V gene lost 2 bases and the J gene lost 0 bases, with 14 bases spanning the gap. The CDR3 region has the DNA TGTGCCAGCAGCCAAAGTTGGGGCCATAGCTCTGGAAACACCATATATTTT. It translates to CASSQSWGHSSGNTIYF.

This chain links TRBV12-3 or TRBV12-4 with TRBJ2-6, with D tentatively TRBD2 (5 bases). The germline V and J ends were trimmed by 1 base and 10 bases, with 8 bases remaining between them. The CDR3 runs to 13 residues. The CDR3 loop is CASSLGPGNVLTF. The CDR3 DNA is TGTGCCAGCAGTTTAGGGCCGGGGAACGTCCTGACTTTC.

V gene TRBV7-3 combines with J gene TRBJ2-2; the D gene is possibly TRBD2 (5 bases). Trimming stripped 5 bases from V and 7 bases from J, with 14 bases between. This CDR3 contains 14 residues. Per the germline V gene, CDR1 is SGHTA and CDR2 is FQGTGA. The CDR3 here is CASSPTTWGGELFF. The CDR3, as DNA: TGTGCCAGCAGCCCGACTACCTGGGGCGGGGAGCTGTTTTTT.

The J gene is TRBJ1-1, the V gene TRBV2, with 8 bases aligning to TRBD1. The V and J ends lost 3 bases and 5 bases, in that order; junction bases with no gene match: 8. This CDR3 has 15 amino acids. Germline values: CDR1 SNHLY, CDR2 FYNNEI. CDR3 DNA: TGTGCCAGCAGTGAGAGCACAGGGGGAGGGACTGAAGCTTTCTTT. Encoded protein: CASSESTGGGTEAFF.

This clone has just one count. This rearrangement joins TRBV27 to TRBJ2-7; 9 bases map to TRBD1. The V and J ends lost 1 base and 4 bases, in that order; junction bases with no gene match: 5. Germline values: CDR1 MNHEY, CDR2 SMNVEV (reference sequence). The CDR3 is 15 residues long. CDR3 DNA: TGTGCCAGCAGTTTATTCGCGACAGGGGGATACGAGCAGTACTTC. This translates into CASSLFATGGYEQYF.

This rearrangement joins TRBV19 to TRBJ1-5, with TRBD1 matching 10 bases. With 3 bases clipped from V and 2 bases from J, the junction kept 4 bases outside the gene matches. This CDR3 is 16 amino acids long. Looked up from germline, CDR1 is LNHDA and CDR2 is SQIVND (reference sequence). The CDR3 is CASSIGDRGGNQPQHF. CDR3 DNA: TGTGCCAGTAGTATTGGGGACAGGGGCGGCAATCAGCCCCAGCATTTT.

The sample holds a few counts of this clone. The chain's CDR3 is CASSLPTGRRYTF. The CDR3 DNA follows: TGTGCCAGCAGCTTACCGACAGGTCGCCGCTACACCTTC. J is TRBJ1-2 and V is TRBV7-9; D is perhaps TRBD1 (6 bases). V lost 2 bases and J lost 9, with 13 bases in between. The CDR3 length is 13 residues. The germline V gene has CDR1 SEHNR and CDR2 FQNEAQ (reference sequence).

The chain links TRBV2 to TRBJ2-3, with unresolved D. This CDR3 has 13 amino acids. Trimming left V 4 bases short and J 5 bases short, with 10 bases between. Germline V gene data show CDR1 as SNHLY and CDR2 as FYNNEI. CDR3 sequence reads: CASSGSQGDTQYF. In DNA, the CDR3 is TGTGCCAGCAGTGGTTCACAAGGAGATACGCAGTATTTT.

CDR3 bases: TGTGCCAGTAGTGCGGTGGGGGGCACCGGGGAGCTGTTTTTT. It specifies CASSAVGGTGELFF. The chain has TRBV19 and TRBJ2-2; a possible D gene is TRBD2 (6 bases). Trimming removed 5 bases from V and 4 bases from J, with 11 bases in between. This CDR3 is 14 amino acids long. CDR1 LNHDA and CDR2 SQIVND come from the germline V gene (reference sequence).

The rearrangement uses TRBV6-5 and TRBJ2-5; TRBD2 is a possible D gene (5 bases). Germline-derived CDR1 and CDR2 are MNHEY and SVGAGI. Trimming pared 0 bases from V and 2 bases from J, leaving 13 bases between. This CDR3 has 16 residues. CDR3 nucleotides: TGTGCCAGCAGTTACTCGATCGGGGTCCGACAAGAGACCCAGTACTTC. Its protein product is CASSYSIGVRQETQYF.

About this clone: One junction end does not reproduce the germline sequence, and a read error may be involved. The chain joins TRBV30 to TRBJ1-1; no clear D gene. The CDR3 loop spans 12 amino acids. In germline, CDR1 is GTSNPN, CDR2 SVGIG (reference sequence). CDR3 amino acids: CAWKRLKTEAFF. For the CDR3, the DNA is TGTGCCTGGAAAAGGTTGAAAACTGAAGCTTTCTTT.

V is TRBV6-5 and J is TRBJ2-2; D is unresolved. V shed 8 bases and J shed 0 bases, with 10 bases lying between them. Germline CDR1 is MNHEY and CDR2 is SVGAGI. The CDR3 covers 14 residues. CDR3 sequence: CASDSIPNTGELFF. DNA of the CDR3: TGTGCCAGCGATTCGATCCCGAACACCGGGGAGCTGTTTTTT.

The V and J genes are TRBV10-3 and TRBJ2-5, with D tentatively TRBD1 (5 bases). CDR1 and CDR2 (germline): ENHRY, SYGVKD. V lost 4 bases, J lost 2 bases, and 11 bases lay in between. The CDR3 spans 14 residues. Here the CDR3 DNA reads TGTGCCATCAGTGCTCTAGGGGAACAAGAGACCCAGTACTTC. Its translation is CAISALGEQETQYF.

The sample holds one count of this clone. The chain links TRBV7-9 to TRBJ1-2; 7 bases match TRBD1. V was pared by 2 bases and J by 7 bases, with 7 bases of the junction left unmatched. Germline-derived CDR1 and CDR2 are SEHNR and FQNEAQ (reference sequence). The CDR3 sequence is 14 residues long. The CDR3 DNA sequence: TGTGCCAGCAGCTTATTTCAGGGGGATCGTGGCTACACCTTC. This translates into CASSLFQGDRGYTF.

The rearrangement joins TRBV5-1 to TRBJ2-1; 9 nucleotides agree with TRBD1. CDR1 is SGHRS, CDR2 YFSETQ, per germline. V was pared by 3 bases and J by 6 bases, with 16 bases of the junction left unmatched. The CDR3 covers 18 residues. Here the CDR3 DNA reads TGCGCCAGCAGCTATAATCAACAGGGGGCAACAATGGGCAATGAGCAGTTCTTC. Translation: CASSYNQQGATMGNEQFF. The whole variable domain, remainder taken from reference TRBV5-1 and TRBJ2-1, is KAGVTQTPRYLIKTRGQQVTLSCSPISGHRSVSWYQQTPGQGLQFLFEYFSETQRNKGNFPGRFSGRQFSNSRSEMNVSTLELGDSALYLCASSYNQQGATMGNEQFFGPGTRLTVL.

The genes are TRBV4-1 and TRBJ2-1, with 7 nucleotides matching TRBD2. The CDR3 sequence is 15 residues long. Germline CDR1 MGHRA, CDR2 YSYEKL. Germline trimming cut 4 bases from V and 6 bases from J; bases unmatched to any gene: 9. The CDR3 spells CASSPTSVPFNEQFF. CDR3 nucleotides: TGCGCCAGCAGCCCTACTAGCGTCCCCTTCAATGAGCAGTTCTTC.

The gene calls are TRBV5-5 and TRBJ1-2; 7 bases line up with TRBD1. V gave up 1 base and J gave up 0 bases; unmatched junction bases: 6. CDR1 is SGHKS and CDR2 is YYEKEE in the germline V gene (reference sequence). The CDR3 loop spans 16 amino acids. The CDR3, as DNA: TGTGCCAGCAGCTTGTTCTGGGACAGTGCTAACTATGGCTACACCTTC. Amino acid sequence: CASSLFWDSANYGYTF. Using reference TRBV5-5 and TRBJ1-2 for the parts outside the CDR3, the full variable domain is DAGVTQSPTHLIKTRGQQVTLRCSPISGHKSVSWYQQVLGQGPQFIFQYYEKEERGRGNFPDRFSARQFPNYSSELNVNALLLGDSALYLCASSLFWDSANYGYTFGSGTRLTVV.

The genes are TRBV6-5 and TRBJ1-6, with D maybe TRBD1 (5 bases). CDR3 length: 15 residues. CDR1 and CDR2 from the germline V gene are MNHEY and SVGAGI. V lost 7 bases and J 7 bases, leaving 17 bases between the germline ends. CDR3 region: CASTQRGPGNSPLHF. The CDR3 region has the DNA TGTGCCAGCACTCAAAGGGGTCCGGGGAATTCACCCCTCCACTTT.

As DNA, the CDR3 is TGCAGTGCTAGTGAGGGAAATCACCCTGCGAACACCGGGGAGCTGTTTTTT. Residues: CSASEGNHPANTGELFF. This chain joins TRBV20-1 and TRBJ2-2, with D maybe TRBD2 (5 bases). Deletions cut 3 bases from V and 0 bases from J, with 17 bases between. The CDR3 covers 17 residues. Germline V gene sequence: CDR1 DFQATT, CDR2 SNEGSKA (reference sequence).

This chain joins TRBV7-2 and TRBJ1-4, with D tentatively TRBD1 (5 bases). The germline gives CDR1 SGHTA, CDR2 FQGNSA. CDR3 length equals 15 residues. V lost 5 bases, J lost 4 bases, and 14 bases lay in between. The CDR3 DNA reads TGTGCCAGCAGCCCCCCTCCAGGGATTAATGAAAAACTGTTTTTT. It is translated as CASSPPPGINEKLFF. The full variable domain, with the rest looked up from reference TRBV7-2 and TRBJ1-4, is GAGVSQSPSNKVTEKGKDVELRCDPISGHTALYWYRQSLGQGLEFLIYFQGNSAPDKSGLPSDRFSAERTGGSVSTLTIQRTQQEDSAVYLCASSPPPGINEKLFFGSGTQLSVL.

V usage is TRBV9 and J usage is TRBJ2-1, with 9 nucleotides matching TRBD2. CDR3 length equals 15 residues. CDR1 is SGDLS and CDR2 is YYNGEE in the germline V gene. V dropped 0 bases and J dropped 7; count of bases not matched to a gene: 5. Here the CDR3 DNA reads TGTGCCAGCAGCGTAGTTCCTAGCGGGGAGAATGAGCAGTTCTTC. Its translation is CASSVVPSGENEQFF.

This CDR3 reads CASIDYRENYGYTF. The CDR3 bases are TGTGCCAGTATCGATTACAGGGAAAACTATGGCTACACCTTC. The V gene is TRBV19, the J gene TRBJ1-2; TRBD1 is a possible D gene (6 bases). Between the trimmed V and J ends, which lost 7 bases and 2 bases, there was a span of 14 bases. The germline CDR1 and CDR2 sequences are LNHDA and SQIVND (reference sequence). The CDR3 runs 14 residues.

The chain combines TRBV19 with TRBJ2-1, with 10 nucleotides matching TRBD2. The CDR3 has 14 amino acids. CDR1 is LNHDA and CDR2 is SQIVND in the germline V gene (reference sequence). V lost 10 bases and J lost 7; bases outside the gene matches: 10. The DNA for the CDR3 is TGTGCCACCGCATTGGGTAGCGGGGGGAATGAGCAGTTCTTC. This gives the protein CATALGSGGNEQFF.

The chain recombines TRBV28 with TRBJ1-6, with D unresolved. CDR3 size: 16 residues. Germline assignment: CDR1 MDHEN and CDR2 SYDVKM. Between the trimmed V and J ends, which lost 6 bases and 4 bases, there was a span of 16 bases. CDR3 residues: CASRTLGGGYNSPLHF. The CDR3 DNA reads as TGTGCCAGCAGGACCCTCGGCGGCGGGTATAATTCACCCCTCCACTTT.

J is TRBJ1-1 and V is TRBV10-3; D is undetermined. The germline V and J ends were trimmed by 4 bases and 0 bases, with 9 bases remaining between them. CDR1 ENHRY and CDR2 SYGVKD come from the germline V gene. The CDR3 runs 14 residues. The CDR3 DNA sequence: TGTGCCATCAGTGGTGTAGGGATGAACACTGAAGCTTTCTTT. It translates to CAISGVGMNTEAFF.